The 8 T cell receptor beta chains listed next were all sequenced from one sample in a study of blood T cell repertoires in COVID-19. TCRdb keeps only in-frame clones here, not all; method: immunoSEQ multiplex PCR. The sample contains under 300,000 clones, roughly nine tenths of which appear only once. Sequences were obtained from peripheral blood. The receptor source for this set is a woman in her thirties or forties who had recovered from COVID-19.

The chain has TRBV11-2 and TRBJ1-3; D perhaps matches TRBD1 (5 bases). CDR1 and CDR2 from the germline V gene are SGHAT and FQNNGV. The CDR3 length is 13 residues. V lost 5 bases, J lost 8 bases, and 13 bases lay in between. DNA of the CDR3: TGTGCCAGCAGCCGGCAGGGCGCTTACACCATATATTTT. It specifies CASSRQGAYTIYF.

The rearrangement links TRBV2 to TRBJ2-7; 9 bases line up with TRBD2. V lost 6 bases, J lost 7 bases, and 10 bases stayed unmatched. Germline V gene data show CDR1 as SNHLY and CDR2 as FYNNEI. This CDR3 is built from 14 residues. This CDR3 reads CASSTSGSGLEQYF. CDR3 nucleotides: TGTGCCAGCAGCACTAGCGGGTCGGGGCTGGAGCAGTACTTC.

This clone was seen just once. This chain connects TRBV28 to TRBJ1-4; perhaps TRBD1 as D (5 bases). Germline V gene data show CDR1 as MDHEN and CDR2 as SYDVKM. This CDR3 has 13 amino acids. Trimming took 6 bases from V and 6 from J, leaving 11 bases between them. The DNA for the CDR3 is TGTGCCAGCAGCGCGGGACGGTATGAAAAACTGTTTTTT. This gives the protein CASSAGRYEKLFF.

The J gene is TRBJ2-3, the V gene TRBV30, with 11 nucleotides matching TRBD2. Trimming took 5 bases from V and 2 from J; bases not matched to a gene: 6. The CDR3 covers 15 residues. Germline-derived CDR1 and CDR2 are GTSNPN and SVGIG (reference sequence). The CDR3 DNA sequence: TGTGCCTGGGATCTAGCGGGAGGCTACACAGATACGCAGTATTTT. This encodes CAWDLAGGYTDTQYF.

The rearrangement uses TRBV7-9 and TRBJ2-1, with unresolved D. The CDR3 contains 14 residues. Germline V gene sequence: CDR1 SEHNR, CDR2 FQNEAQ (reference sequence). V lost 2 bases, J lost 4 bases, and 9 bases lay in between. The CDR3 DNA reads as TGTGCCAGCAGCTTAACTGCGGTGTACAATGAGCAGTTCTTC. It is translated as CASSLTAVYNEQFF.

The V gene is TRBV27, the J gene TRBJ2-7; 7 bases line up with TRBD1. The CDR3 is 14 amino acids. CDR1 MNHEY and CDR2 SMNVEV come from the germline V gene (reference sequence). V shed 5 bases and J 2 bases; nucleotides not matched to a gene: 6. Written as DNA, the CDR3 is TGTGCCAGCAGTCCTGACAGGGTGGCCTACGAGCAGTACTTC. It yields the protein CASSPDRVAYEQYF.

On this clone itself: Distinct nucleotide sequences in the sample also encode this CDR3. This chain joins TRBV18 and TRBJ2-1, with D maybe TRBD2 (6 bases). V lost 0 bases and J 8 bases, leaving 11 bases between the germline ends. The CDR3 totals 14 residues. Germline V gene sequence: CDR1 KGHSH, CDR2 LQKENI. This CDR3 is CASSPPAGGDEQFF. The CDR3 bases are TGTGCCAGCTCACCACCGGCCGGCGGGGATGAGCAGTTCTTC. Complete variable domain (other parts from reference TRBV18 and TRBJ2-1): NAGVMQNPRHLVRRRGQEARLRCSPMKGHSHVYWYRQLPEEGLKFMVYLQKENIIDESGMPKERFSAEFPKEGPSILRIQQVVRGDSAAYFCASSPPAGGDEQFFGPGTRLTVL.

The V gene is TRBV6-1, the J gene TRBJ2-7, with 10 bases aligning to TRBD2. The CDR3 is made up of 18 amino acids. The germline CDR1 and CDR2 sequences are MNHNS and SASEGT. After removal of 0 bases from V and 2 bases from J, the junction contained 10 bases not matched to a gene. CDR3 protein: CASSEALRSGRVTYEQYF. In DNA, the CDR3 is TGTGCCAGCAGTGAAGCGCTTCGAAGCGGGAGGGTGACCTACGAGCAGTACTTC.